This T cell receptor beta chain was found in a study of shared clonotypes between healthy human individuals. The CDR3 contains 15 residues. Trimming took off 1 base at V and 7 bases at J, with 14 bases between the two ends. Germline loops: CDR1 SGHDT, CDR2 YYEEEE. The repertoire was sequenced with immunoSEQ multiplex PCR; TCRdb's copy has only in-frame clones and lacks some. The sample carries around 1.5 million clones, 95% to 99% recorded once. Sample: naive CD4+ T cells sorted from blood. As for subset: CD45RA+ positively selected. This receptor was identified in a man aged 30-40 years in good health. The V call is TRBV5-6, the J call TRBJ1-4; D may be TRBD1 (6 bases). CDR3: CASSLTGNEGEKLFF. In DNA form, the CDR3 reads TGTGCCAGCAGCTTGACAGGGAATGAAGGTGAAAAACTGTTTTTT.